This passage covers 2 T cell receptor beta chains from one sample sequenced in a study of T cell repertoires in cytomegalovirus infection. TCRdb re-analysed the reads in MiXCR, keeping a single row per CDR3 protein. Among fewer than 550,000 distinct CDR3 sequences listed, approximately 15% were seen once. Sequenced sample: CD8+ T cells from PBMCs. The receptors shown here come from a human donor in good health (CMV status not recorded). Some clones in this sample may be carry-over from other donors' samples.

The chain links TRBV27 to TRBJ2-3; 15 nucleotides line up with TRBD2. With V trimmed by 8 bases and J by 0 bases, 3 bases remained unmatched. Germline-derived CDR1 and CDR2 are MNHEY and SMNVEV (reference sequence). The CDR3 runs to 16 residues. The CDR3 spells CASRGLAGGSTDTQYF. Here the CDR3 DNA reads TGTGCCAGCCGGGGACTAGCGGGAGGCAGCACAGATACGCAGTATTTT.

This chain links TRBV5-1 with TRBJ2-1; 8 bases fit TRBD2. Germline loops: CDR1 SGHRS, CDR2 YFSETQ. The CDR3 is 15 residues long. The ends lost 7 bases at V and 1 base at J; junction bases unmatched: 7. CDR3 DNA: TGCGCCAGCTACTCGGAGCGGGGGTCCTACAATGAGCAGTTCTTC. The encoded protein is CASYSERGSYNEQFF.